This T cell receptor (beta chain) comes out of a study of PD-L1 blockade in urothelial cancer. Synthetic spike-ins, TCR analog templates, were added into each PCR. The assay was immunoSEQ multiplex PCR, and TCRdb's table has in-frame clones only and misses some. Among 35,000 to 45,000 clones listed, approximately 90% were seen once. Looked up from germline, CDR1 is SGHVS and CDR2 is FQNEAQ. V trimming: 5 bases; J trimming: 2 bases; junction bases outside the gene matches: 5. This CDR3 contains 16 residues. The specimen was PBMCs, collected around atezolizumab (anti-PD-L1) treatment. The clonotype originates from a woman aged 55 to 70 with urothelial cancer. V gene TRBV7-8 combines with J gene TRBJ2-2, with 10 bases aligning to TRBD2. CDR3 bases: TGTGCCAGCAGCCCCCGGACTAGCGGTAACACCGGGGAGCTGTTTTTT. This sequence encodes CASSPRTSGNTGELFF.